Below, one T cell receptor beta chain is given with its context. This sample is part of a study of shared T cell receptors in the human thymus. TCRdb's copy holds only in-frame clones and misses some; the assay was immunoSEQ multiplex PCR. The repertoire holds 450,000 to 650,000 clones, with approximately 80% as singletons. Germline assignment: CDR1 SQVTM and CDR2 ANQGSEA. This CDR3 has 12 amino acids. J lost 3 bases, V lost 6 bases, and 5 bases had no gene match. Another study also made use of these data, one on human thymus T cells. That report adds: Thymic and blood repertoires showed apparently biased V and J gene usage. Related research found strongly overlapping thymic repertoires in unrelated individuals.

This receptor was identified in a boy under three years old with a congenital heart defect. The chain employs TRBV29-1 and TRBJ2-7; 7 bases fit TRBD1. The specimen sequenced was thymocytes. The CDR3 loop is CSVGQTLYEQYF. For the CDR3, the DNA is TGCAGCGTGGGACAGACCCTCTACGAGCAGTACTTC.